A selection of T cell receptor beta chains follows, all from one sample in a study of blood T cell repertoires in COVID-19. The table came from immunoSEQ multiplex PCR; TCRdb's copy has only in-frame clones and leaves some out. The sample holds approximately 49,000 clones, 65% to 85% seen once. Sequenced material: peripheral blood. These receptors all stem from a man aged 50 or older with acute or convalescent COVID-19. CDR3s include the opening cysteine and the closing phenylalanine or tryptophan. D genes are given only for firm matches. Rows give clone size only sometimes, using once, few, many, or a class for an expanded clone.

clone_size: NA; j_call: TRBJ2-7; d_call: NA; v_call: TRBV7-9; cdr3_nt: TGTGCCAGCAGCTTATTAAACTTAAGACAGCCTTCCTACGAGCAGTACTTC; cdr3_aa: CASSLLNLRQPSYEQYF
clone_size: NA; j_call: TRBJ1-1; d_call: NA; v_call: TRBV9; cdr3_nt: TGTGCCAGCAGTTACAGGGTGAACACTGAAGCTTTCTTT; cdr3_aa: CASSYRVNTEAFF
clone_size: NA; j_call: TRBJ2-3; d_call: NA; v_call: TRBV5-6; cdr3_nt: TGTGCCAGCAGCTTGTTTTTTGTCTCCGTGGCGGAGGAAACGCAGTATTTT; cdr3_aa: CASSLFFVSVAEETQYF
clone_size: few; j_call: TRBJ1-2; d_call: NA; v_call: TRBV21-1; cdr3_nt: TGTGCCAGCAGCAAGACAGTTGTAAACTATGGCTACACCTTC; cdr3_aa: CASSKTVVNYGYTF
clone_size: NA; j_call: TRBJ2-7; d_call: NA; v_call: TRBV9; cdr3_nt: TGTGCCAGCAGCCCCACAGCCCAGACCTCCTACGAGCAGTACTTC; cdr3_aa: CASSPTAQTSYEQYF
clone_size: NA; j_call: TRBJ2-1; d_call: TRBD2; v_call: TRBV5-1; cdr3_nt: TGCGCCAGCAGCTTGTCTAGCGGGAGTAGGGATGAGCAGTTCTTC; cdr3_aa: CASSLSSGSRDEQFF
clone_size: NA; j_call: TRBJ1-2; d_call: NA; v_call: TRBV15; cdr3_nt: TGTGCCACCAGCAGAGGGGACACACTCGACTATGGCTACACCTTC; cdr3_aa: CATSRGDTLDYGYTF
clone_size: few; j_call: TRBJ2-5; d_call: NA; v_call: TRBV19; cdr3_nt: TGTGCCAGTAGTCCTCCGACTGAGAAGAAGACCCAGTACTTC; cdr3_aa: CASSPPTEKKTQYF
clone_size: NA; j_call: TRBJ1-5; d_call: NA; v_call: TRBV23-1; cdr3_nt: TGCGCCAGCAAAAGGGGCTCGGGCAATCAGCCCCAGCATTTT; cdr3_aa: CASKRGSGNQPQHF
clone_size: NA; j_call: TRBJ2-7; d_call: NA; v_call: TRBV6-2/TRBV6-3; cdr3_nt: TGTGCCAGCAGCGCCGGAGCCAGGACAAAAACCCACGAGCAGTACTTC; cdr3_aa: CASSAGARTKTHEQYF
clone_size: NA; j_call: TRBJ1-1; d_call: NA; v_call: TRBV19; cdr3_nt: TGTGCCAGTAGAAGGGGGAATGAAGCTTTCTTT; cdr3_aa: CASRRGNEAFF
clone_size: NA; j_call: TRBJ2-7; d_call: NA; v_call: TRBV5-4; cdr3_nt: TGTGCCAGCAGCTCGACTGCCTCCTACGAGCAGTACTTC; cdr3_aa: CASSSTASYEQYF
clone_size: NA; j_call: TRBJ2-3; d_call: NA; v_call: TRBV27; cdr3_nt: TGTGCCAGCAGTACGGGGACAGATACGCAGTATTTT; cdr3_aa: CASSTGTDTQYF
clone_size: NA; j_call: TRBJ1-5; d_call: TRBD1; v_call: TRBV6-1; cdr3_nt: TGTGCCAGCAGTGAATCTCCGGGACAGATCAATCAGCCCCAGCATTTT; cdr3_aa: CASSESPGQINQPQHF
clone_size: NA; j_call: TRBJ2-1; d_call: TRBD2; v_call: TRBV7-2; cdr3_nt: TGTGCCAGCAGCCACCCGACTAGCGGGAGCCCATACAATGAGCAGTTCTTC; cdr3_aa: CASSHPTSGSPYNEQFF
clone_size: NA; j_call: TRBJ2-2; d_call: NA; v_call: TRBV19; cdr3_nt: TGTGCCAGTCAGCGGCGGAACACCGGGGAGCTGTTTTTT; cdr3_aa: CASQRRNTGELFF
clone_size: once; j_call: TRBJ1-1; d_call: NA; v_call: TRBV5-1; cdr3_nt: TGCGCCAGCAGCTTGGCGGCGGAGGCTATGAACACTGAAGCTTTCTTT; cdr3_aa: CASSLAAEAMNTEAFF
clone_size: NA; j_call: TRBJ2-3; d_call: TRBD2; v_call: TRBV5-5; cdr3_nt: TGTGCCAGCAGCTTGAGGGAGGGGCGCCCAGATACGCAGTATTTT; cdr3_aa: CASSLREGRPDTQYF
clone_size: NA; j_call: TRBJ2-7; d_call: NA; v_call: TRBV13; cdr3_nt: TGTGCCAGCAGCACCTGGTCGTGGGGGCGAGGAAGCGAGCAGTACTTC; cdr3_aa: CASSTWSWGRGSEQYF
clone_size: once; j_call: TRBJ2-7; d_call: TRBD2; v_call: TRBV5-1; cdr3_nt: TGCGCCAGCAGCCCGGGGGGAGGGATCTCCTACGAGCAGTACTTC; cdr3_aa: CASSPGGGISYEQYF
clone_size: NA; j_call: TRBJ2-4; d_call: NA; v_call: TRBV28; cdr3_nt: TGTGCCAGCAGACCCAACTTGCTACTAGCCAAAAACATTCAGTACTTC; cdr3_aa: CASRPNLLLAKNIQYF
clone_size: NA; j_call: TRBJ2-1; d_call: TRBD2; v_call: TRBV5-4; cdr3_nt: TGTGCCAGCAGCTTGTCTCGCGGGGGGGCGGATGAGCAGTTCTTC; cdr3_aa: CASSLSRGGADEQFF
clone_size: NA; j_call: TRBJ2-7; d_call: NA; v_call: TRBV4-1; cdr3_nt: TGCGCCAGCAGCCAAGTTCGGGGGGCCAGCGAGCAGTACTTC; cdr3_aa: CASSQVRGASEQYF
clone_size: NA; j_call: TRBJ1-1; d_call: NA; v_call: TRBV27; cdr3_nt: TGTGCCAGCAGTAAAACAGGGTGGGACACTGAAGCTTTCTTT; cdr3_aa: CASSKTGWDTEAFF
clone_size: NA; j_call: TRBJ2-1; d_call: NA; v_call: TRBV5-1; cdr3_nt: TGCGCCAGCAGCCCTGACTACGAGACCTACAATGAGCAGTTCTTC; cdr3_aa: CASSPDYETYNEQFF
clone_size: NA; j_call: TRBJ2-1; d_call: NA; v_call: TRBV14; cdr3_nt: TGTGCCAGCAGCCAAGCGAGGGAGCTTAGGATACATGAGCAGTTCTTC; cdr3_aa: CASSQARELRIHEQFF
clone_size: NA; j_call: TRBJ1-2; d_call: TRBD1; v_call: TRBV19; cdr3_nt: TGTGCCAGTAGCCAGACAGGGCCTAACTATGGCTACACCTTC; cdr3_aa: CASSQTGPNYGYTF
clone_size: NA; j_call: TRBJ2-7; d_call: NA; v_call: TRBV6-5; cdr3_nt: TGTGCCAGCGGTTACCAGAACTACGAGCAGTACTTC; cdr3_aa: CASGYQNYEQYF
clone_size: NA; j_call: TRBJ1-5; d_call: NA; v_call: TRBV20-1; cdr3_nt: TGCAGTGCTGGGGGCATTCAGCCCCAGCATTTT; cdr3_aa: CSAGGIQPQHF
clone_size: NA; j_call: TRBJ2-1; d_call: TRBD2; v_call: TRBV5-1; cdr3_nt: TGCGCCAGCAGCTTGGGACTAGCGGGGGGGCCACCCTACAATGAGCAGTTCTTC; cdr3_aa: CASSLGLAGGPPYNEQFF
clone_size: NA; j_call: TRBJ1-2; d_call: NA; v_call: TRBV19; cdr3_nt: TGTGCCAGTAGTATCGGGGTCGGTTATGGCTACACCTTC; cdr3_aa: CASSIGVGYGYTF
clone_size: NA; j_call: TRBJ1-3; d_call: NA; v_call: TRBV25-1; cdr3_nt: TGTGCCAGCAGTGGGGACACTGGAAACACCATATATTTT; cdr3_aa: CASSGDTGNTIYF
clone_size: few; j_call: TRBJ1-4; d_call: NA; v_call: TRBV14; cdr3_nt: TGTGCCAGCAGCTCGAGGGGGGAAAAACTGTTTTTT; cdr3_aa: CASSSRGEKLFF
clone_size: NA; j_call: TRBJ1-1; d_call: NA; v_call: TRBV6-5; cdr3_nt: TGTGCCAGCAGTTACCCGGGAGTGGGGGCTTTCTTT; cdr3_aa: CASSYPGVGAFF
clone_size: NA; j_call: TRBJ2-7; d_call: TRBD2; v_call: TRBV13; cdr3_nt: TGTGCCAGCAGCTTAGACGGGACTAGCGGGGCCTACGAGCAGTACTTC; cdr3_aa: CASSLDGTSGAYEQYF
clone_size: NA; j_call: TRBJ2-3; d_call: NA; v_call: TRBV4-1; cdr3_nt: TGCGCCAGCAGCCAAGATAAGCCTAGCACAGATACGCAGTATTTT; cdr3_aa: CASSQDKPSTDTQYF
clone_size: NA; j_call: TRBJ2-2; d_call: NA; v_call: TRBV7-8; cdr3_nt: TGTGCCAGCAGCTTAGGCAGGGTCTCCGGGGAGCTGTTTTTT; cdr3_aa: CASSLGRVSGELFF
clone_size: NA; j_call: TRBJ2-5; d_call: NA; v_call: TRBV29-1; cdr3_nt: TGCAGCGCCAAGGAGAGCCAAGAGACCCAGTACTTC; cdr3_aa: CSAKESQETQYF
clone_size: NA; j_call: TRBJ1-4; d_call: NA; v_call: TRBV19; cdr3_nt: TGTGCCAGTAGTAGACTTGAGTCCCGTAATGAAAAACTGTTTTTT; cdr3_aa: CASSRLESRNEKLFF
clone_size: NA; j_call: TRBJ1-2; d_call: NA; v_call: TRBV2; cdr3_nt: TGTGCCAGCATTTACTCCTCGGTGGACTATGGCTACACCTTC; cdr3_aa: CASIYSSVDYGYTF
clone_size: once; j_call: TRBJ2-5; d_call: NA; v_call: TRBV28; cdr3_nt: TGTGCCAGCTCGGAGAACAACCAAGAGACCCAGTACTTC; cdr3_aa: CASSENNQETQYF
clone_size: NA; j_call: TRBJ1-1; d_call: NA; v_call: TRBV2; cdr3_nt: TGTGCCAGCAGTGAACTGATAGAACAGGAAGCTTTCTTT; cdr3_aa: CASSELIEQEAFF
clone_size: NA; j_call: TRBJ1-2; d_call: NA; v_call: TRBV19; cdr3_nt: TGTGCCAGTGGACAGAACTATGGCTACACCTTC; cdr3_aa: CASGQNYGYTF
clone_size: NA; j_call: TRBJ2-5; d_call: TRBD1; v_call: TRBV19; cdr3_nt: TGTGCCAGTAGCGGGGGACAGGGGGCATGGGAAACCCAGTACTTC; cdr3_aa: CASSGGQGAWETQYF
clone_size: NA; j_call: TRBJ1-3; d_call: NA; v_call: TRBV2; cdr3_nt: TGTGCCAGCAGTGAAATCGGGACAACTGGAAACACCATATATTTT; cdr3_aa: CASSEIGTTGNTIYF
clone_size: NA; j_call: TRBJ1-1; d_call: TRBD1; v_call: TRBV5-4; cdr3_nt: TGTGCCAGCAGCTTGCAGGGGGTGAACACTGAAGCTTTCTTT; cdr3_aa: CASSLQGVNTEAFF
clone_size: NA; j_call: TRBJ1-6; d_call: TRBD1; v_call: TRBV7-8; cdr3_nt: TGTGCCAGCAGCCCAGGGGGCTCGAATTCACCCCTCCACTTT; cdr3_aa: CASSPGGSNSPLHF